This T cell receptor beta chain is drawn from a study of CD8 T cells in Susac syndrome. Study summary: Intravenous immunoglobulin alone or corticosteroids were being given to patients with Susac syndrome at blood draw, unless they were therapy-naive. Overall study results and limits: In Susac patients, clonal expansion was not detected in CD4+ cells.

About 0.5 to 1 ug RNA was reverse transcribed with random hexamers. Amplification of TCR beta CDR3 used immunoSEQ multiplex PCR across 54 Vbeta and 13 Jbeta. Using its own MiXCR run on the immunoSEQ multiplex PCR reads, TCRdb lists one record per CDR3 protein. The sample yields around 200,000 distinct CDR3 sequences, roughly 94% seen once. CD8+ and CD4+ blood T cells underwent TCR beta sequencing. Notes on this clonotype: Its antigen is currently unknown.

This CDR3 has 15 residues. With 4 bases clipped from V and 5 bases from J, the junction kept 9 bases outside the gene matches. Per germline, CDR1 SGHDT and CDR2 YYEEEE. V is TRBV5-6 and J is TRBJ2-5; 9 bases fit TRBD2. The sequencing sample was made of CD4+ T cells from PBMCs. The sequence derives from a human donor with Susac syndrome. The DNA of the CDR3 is TGTGCCAGCAGCACTGGGACTAGCTCCTGGGAGACCCAGTACTTC. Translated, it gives CASSTGTSSWETQYF.